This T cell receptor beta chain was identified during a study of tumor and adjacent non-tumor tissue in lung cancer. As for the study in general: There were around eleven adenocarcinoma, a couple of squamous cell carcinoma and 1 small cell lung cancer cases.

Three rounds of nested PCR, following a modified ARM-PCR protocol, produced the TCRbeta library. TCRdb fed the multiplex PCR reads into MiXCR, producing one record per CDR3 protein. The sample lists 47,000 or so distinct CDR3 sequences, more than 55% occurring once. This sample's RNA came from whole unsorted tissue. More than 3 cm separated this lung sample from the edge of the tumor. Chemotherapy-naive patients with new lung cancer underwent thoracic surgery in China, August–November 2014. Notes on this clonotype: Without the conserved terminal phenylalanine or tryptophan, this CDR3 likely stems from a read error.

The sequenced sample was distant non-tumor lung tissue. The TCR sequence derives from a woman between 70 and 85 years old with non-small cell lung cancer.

The CDR3 nucleotides read TGTGCCAGCTGTTACAGGCAGGGGGCGCGGGATGAGCAGTTCTTA. Translated: CASCYRQGARDEQFL. The chain couples TRBV6-2 or TRBV6-3 to TRBJ2-1; 8 bases align to TRBD1. This CDR3 has 15 amino acids. Germline CDR1 reads MNHEY; CDR2 reads SVGEGT.